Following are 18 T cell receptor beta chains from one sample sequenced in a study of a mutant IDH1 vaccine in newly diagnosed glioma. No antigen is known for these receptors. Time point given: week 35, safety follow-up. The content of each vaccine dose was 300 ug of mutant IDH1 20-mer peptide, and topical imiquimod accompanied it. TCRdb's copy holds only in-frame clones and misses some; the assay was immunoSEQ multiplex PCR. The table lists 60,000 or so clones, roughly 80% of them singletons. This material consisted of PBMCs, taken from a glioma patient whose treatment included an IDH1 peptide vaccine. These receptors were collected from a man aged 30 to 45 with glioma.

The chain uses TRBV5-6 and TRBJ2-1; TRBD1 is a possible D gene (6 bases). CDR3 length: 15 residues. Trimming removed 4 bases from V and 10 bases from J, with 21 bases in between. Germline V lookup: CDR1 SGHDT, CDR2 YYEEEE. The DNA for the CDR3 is TGTGCCAGCAGCCTCCTGCCGGGATTTGACAGGGAGCAGTTCTTC. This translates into CASSLLPGFDREQFF. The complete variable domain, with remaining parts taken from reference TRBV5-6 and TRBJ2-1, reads DAGVTQSPTHLIKTRGQQVTLRCSPKSGHDTVSWYQQALGQGPQFIFQYYEEEERQRGNFPDRFSGHQFPNYSSELNVNALLLGDSALYLCASSLLPGFDREQFFGPGTRLTVL.

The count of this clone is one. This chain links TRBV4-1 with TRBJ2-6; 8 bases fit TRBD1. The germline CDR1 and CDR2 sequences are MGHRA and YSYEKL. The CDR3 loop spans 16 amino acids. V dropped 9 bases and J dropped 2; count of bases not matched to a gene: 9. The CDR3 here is CASRDRPLPGANVLTF. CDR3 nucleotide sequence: TGCGCCAGTAGGGACAGGCCGCTTCCTGGGGCCAACGTCCTGACTTTC.

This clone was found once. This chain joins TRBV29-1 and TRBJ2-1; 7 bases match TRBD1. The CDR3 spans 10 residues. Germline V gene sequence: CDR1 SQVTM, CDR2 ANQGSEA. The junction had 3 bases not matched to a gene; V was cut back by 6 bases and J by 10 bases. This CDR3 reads CSVGQAEQFF. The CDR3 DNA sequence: TGCAGCGTCGGACAGGCGGAGCAGTTCTTC.

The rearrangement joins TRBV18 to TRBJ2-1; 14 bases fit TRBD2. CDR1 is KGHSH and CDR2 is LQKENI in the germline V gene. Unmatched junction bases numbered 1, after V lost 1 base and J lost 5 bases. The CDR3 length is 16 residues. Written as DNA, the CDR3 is TGTGCCAGCTCACCACGACTAGCGGGGGGGCACAATGAGCAGTTCTTC. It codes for CASSPRLAGGHNEQFF. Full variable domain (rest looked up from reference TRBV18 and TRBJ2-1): NAGVMQNPRHLVRRRGQEARLRCSPMKGHSHVYWYRQLPEEGLKFMVYLQKENIIDESGMPKERFSAEFPKEGPSILRIQQVVRGDSAAYFCASSPRLAGGHNEQFFGPGTRLTVL.

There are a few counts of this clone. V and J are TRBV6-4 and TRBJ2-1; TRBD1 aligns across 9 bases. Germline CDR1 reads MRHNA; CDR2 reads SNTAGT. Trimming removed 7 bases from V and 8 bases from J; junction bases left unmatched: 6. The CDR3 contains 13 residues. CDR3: CASKGQGSDEQFF. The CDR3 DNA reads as TGTGCCAGCAAGGGACAGGGATCAGATGAGCAGTTCTTC.

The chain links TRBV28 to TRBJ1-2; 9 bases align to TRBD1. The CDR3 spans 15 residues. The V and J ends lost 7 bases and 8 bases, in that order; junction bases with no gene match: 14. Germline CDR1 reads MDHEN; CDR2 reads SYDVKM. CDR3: CASTVYTGGTGGYTF. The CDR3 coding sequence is TGTGCCAGCACCGTATATACAGGGGGCACTGGAGGCTACACCTTC.

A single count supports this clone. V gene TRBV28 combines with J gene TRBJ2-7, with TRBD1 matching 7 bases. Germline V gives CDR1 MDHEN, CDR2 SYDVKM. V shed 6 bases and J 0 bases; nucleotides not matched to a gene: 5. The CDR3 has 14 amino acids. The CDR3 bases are TGTGCCAGCAGGACGACAGGGAGCTCCTACGAGCAGTACTTC. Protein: CASRTTGSSYEQYF.

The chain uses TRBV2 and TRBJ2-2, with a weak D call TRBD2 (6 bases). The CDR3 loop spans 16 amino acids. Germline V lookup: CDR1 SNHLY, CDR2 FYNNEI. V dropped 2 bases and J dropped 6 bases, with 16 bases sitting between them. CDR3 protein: CASSEPGVMLSGELFF. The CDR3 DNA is TGTGCCAGCAGTGAACCGGGAGTGATGCTCTCCGGGGAGCTGTTTTTT.

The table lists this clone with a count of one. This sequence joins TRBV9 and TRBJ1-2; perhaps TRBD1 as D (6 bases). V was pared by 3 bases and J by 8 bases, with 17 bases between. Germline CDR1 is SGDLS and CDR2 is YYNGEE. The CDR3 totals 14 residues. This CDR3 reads CASSEGSTGTGYTF. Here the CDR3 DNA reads TGTGCCAGCAGCGAGGGGTCTACAGGGACGGGCTACACCTTC.

CDR3 coding DNA: TGCGCCAGCAGCCAAGGCCCCTCCAGGGGGGATGGCTACACCTTC. Translated, it gives CASSQGPSRGDGYTF. This sequence joins TRBV4-1 and TRBJ1-2; TRBD1 matches at 7 bases. With 1 base clipped from V and 6 bases from J, the junction kept 8 bases outside the gene matches. The CDR3 length is 15 residues. CDR1 is MGHRA and CDR2 is YSYEKL in the germline V gene.

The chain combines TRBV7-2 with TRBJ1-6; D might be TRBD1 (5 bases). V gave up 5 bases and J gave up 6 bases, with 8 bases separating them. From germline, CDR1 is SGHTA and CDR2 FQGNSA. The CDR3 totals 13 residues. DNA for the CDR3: TGTGCCAGCAGCCCGGGACGTAATTCACCCCTCCACTTT. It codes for CASSPGRNSPLHF.

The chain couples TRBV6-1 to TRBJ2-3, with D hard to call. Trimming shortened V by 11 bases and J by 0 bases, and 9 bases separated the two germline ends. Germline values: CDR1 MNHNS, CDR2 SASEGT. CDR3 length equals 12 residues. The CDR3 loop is CASQHSTDTQYF. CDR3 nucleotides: TGTGCCTCACAGCATAGCACAGATACGCAGTATTTT.

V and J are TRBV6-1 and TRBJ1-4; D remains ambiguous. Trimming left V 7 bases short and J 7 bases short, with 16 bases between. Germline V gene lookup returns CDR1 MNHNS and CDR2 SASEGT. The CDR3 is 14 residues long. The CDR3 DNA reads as TGTGCCAGCACCCTACATGGACGGTCTGAAAAACTGTTTTTT. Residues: CASTLHGRSEKLFF.

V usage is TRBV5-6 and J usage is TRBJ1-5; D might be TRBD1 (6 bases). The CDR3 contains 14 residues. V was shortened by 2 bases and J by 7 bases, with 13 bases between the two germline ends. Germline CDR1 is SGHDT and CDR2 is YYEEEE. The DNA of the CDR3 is TGTGCCAGCAGCTTTCGACAGGCGGGGCAGCCCCAGCATTTT. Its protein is CASSFRQAGQPQHF. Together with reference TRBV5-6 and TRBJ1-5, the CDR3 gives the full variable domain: DAGVTQSPTHLIKTRGQQVTLRCSPKSGHDTVSWYQQALGQGPQFIFQYYEEEERQRGNFPDRFSGHQFPNYSSELNVNALLLGDSALYLCASSFRQAGQPQHFGDGTRLSIL.

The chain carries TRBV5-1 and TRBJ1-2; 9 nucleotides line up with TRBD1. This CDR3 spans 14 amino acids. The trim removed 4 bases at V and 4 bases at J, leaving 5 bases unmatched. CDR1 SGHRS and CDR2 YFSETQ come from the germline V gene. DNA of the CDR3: TGCGCCAGCAGCGCCCGACAGGGGGGCTATGGCTACACCTTC. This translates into CASSARQGGYGYTF.

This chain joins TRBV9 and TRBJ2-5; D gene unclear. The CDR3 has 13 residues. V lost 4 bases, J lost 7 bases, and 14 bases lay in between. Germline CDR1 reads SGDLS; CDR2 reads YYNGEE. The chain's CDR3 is CASSPSSAGTQYF. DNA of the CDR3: TGTGCCAGCAGCCCCAGCAGTGCAGGGACCCAGTACTTC.

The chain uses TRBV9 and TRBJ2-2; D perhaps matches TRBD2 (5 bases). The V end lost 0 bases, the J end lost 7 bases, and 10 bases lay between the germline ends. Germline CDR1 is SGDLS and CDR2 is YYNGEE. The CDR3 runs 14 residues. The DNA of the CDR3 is TGTGCCAGCAGCGTAGAATTCGGGGTCGGGGAGCTGTTTTTT. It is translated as CASSVEFGVGELFF.

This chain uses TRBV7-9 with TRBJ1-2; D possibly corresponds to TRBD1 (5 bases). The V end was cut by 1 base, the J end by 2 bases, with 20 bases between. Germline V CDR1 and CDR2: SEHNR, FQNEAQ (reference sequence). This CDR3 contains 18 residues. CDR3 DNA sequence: TGTGCCAGCAGCTTAGTAGGCCACCGGGACGCCCACAACTATGGCTACACCTTC. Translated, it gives CASSLVGHRDAHNYGYTF.